A selection of T cell receptor beta chains follows, all from one sample in a study of long-term antiretroviral therapy in people with HIV. TCRdb keeps only in-frame clones here, not all; method: immunoSEQ multiplex PCR. This sample yields roughly 15,000 clones, of which about 84% are seen a single time; 15% to 20% belongs to the top ten. Sample: unsorted PBMCs, taken 1.8 years before starting antiretroviral therapy. The receptors were gathered from a woman aged 40 to 50 with HIV. Each CDR3 is given with its conserved first and last residue. Fields, in order: CDR3 DNA, CDR3 protein, J gene, V gene, CDR3 length, clone size, D gene. The D gene is left open where the match is weak. Clone size, where shown, is once, few, many, or a class for clones that have expanded.

cdr3_nt: TGTGCCAGCAGCTTGCTAGCGGGAGGTCCCACCGGGGAGCTGTTTTTT; cdr3_aa: CASSLLAGGPTGELFF; j_call: TRBJ2-2; v_call: TRBV11-3; cdr3_length: 16; clone_size: few; d_call: TRBD2
cdr3_nt: TGCGCCAGCAGCTTGGCACGGGAAATAGGTTACGAGCAGTACTTC; cdr3_aa: CASSLAREIGYEQYF; j_call: TRBJ2-7; v_call: TRBV5-1; cdr3_length: 15; clone_size: .; d_call: .
cdr3_nt: TGTGCCAGCAGTCCGGAGGCCCGCACAGATACGCAGTATTTT; cdr3_aa: CASSPEARTDTQYF; j_call: TRBJ2-3; v_call: TRBV2; cdr3_length: 14; clone_size: .; d_call: .
cdr3_nt: TGTGCCAGCCACCGGACAGGGGGCTTCTACGAGCAGTACTTC; cdr3_aa: CASHRTGGFYEQYF; j_call: TRBJ2-7; v_call: TRBV18; cdr3_length: 14; clone_size: .; d_call: TRBD1
cdr3_nt: TGTGCCAGCAGTCCGACGGGGACAGGAACAGCGCAGTATTTT; cdr3_aa: CASSPTGTGTAQYF; j_call: TRBJ2-3; v_call: TRBV27; cdr3_length: 14; clone_size: .; d_call: TRBD1
cdr3_nt: TGTGCCAGCAGCAAAGCGGCAGGGTGCAACTACGAGCAGTACTTC; cdr3_aa: CASSKAAGCNYEQYF; j_call: TRBJ2-7; v_call: TRBV21-1; cdr3_length: 15; clone_size: .; d_call: .
cdr3_nt: TGTGCCAGCAGCTTAGGATTAGCCAAAAACATTCAGTACTTC; cdr3_aa: CASSLGLAKNIQYF; j_call: TRBJ2-4; v_call: TRBV7-2; cdr3_length: 14; clone_size: .; d_call: .
cdr3_nt: TGTGCCAGCAATATAGCGGCGTTGAACACTGAAGCTTTCTTT; cdr3_aa: CASNIAALNTEAFF; j_call: TRBJ1-1; v_call: TRBV11-2; cdr3_length: 14; clone_size: .; d_call: .
cdr3_nt: TGTGCCAGCAGCTTAGAAGGGACTAGCGGGAGTCGGGGCTTC; cdr3_aa: CASSLEGTSGSRGF; j_call: TRBJ2-7; v_call: TRBV7-2; cdr3_length: 14; clone_size: .; d_call: TRBD2
cdr3_nt: TGTGCCAGCAGTTTAAGGACAGGGGTGCCGTACGAGCAGTACTTC; cdr3_aa: CASSLRTGVPYEQYF; j_call: TRBJ2-7; v_call: TRBV7-9; cdr3_length: 15; clone_size: .; d_call: TRBD1
cdr3_nt: TGTGCCAGCAGTGAGTGGCGGGACAGGGTCGGCTATGGCTACACCTTC; cdr3_aa: CASSEWRDRVGYGYTF; j_call: TRBJ1-2; v_call: TRBV2; cdr3_length: 16; clone_size: medium-sized; d_call: TRBD1
cdr3_nt: TGTGCTAGTGGTTTGGCGGTATCTAGTAATGAGCAGTTCTTC; cdr3_aa: CASGLAVSSNEQFF; j_call: TRBJ2-1; v_call: TRBV12-5; cdr3_length: 14; clone_size: few; d_call: .
cdr3_nt: TGTGCCAGCAGTGAGAGGTGGCAGGGTACGGGCCAGCCCCAGCATTTT; cdr3_aa: CASSERWQGTGQPQHF; j_call: TRBJ1-5; v_call: TRBV6-1; cdr3_length: 16; clone_size: .; d_call: .
cdr3_nt: TGTGCCAGCAAGCGGGCTCCAGACTCCTACGAGCAGTACTTC; cdr3_aa: CASKRAPDSYEQYF; j_call: TRBJ2-7; v_call: TRBV28; cdr3_length: 14; clone_size: .; d_call: .
cdr3_nt: TGCGCCAGCAGCCAAGCCCCATCAGCGGGGTCTAATGAAAAACTGTTTTTT; cdr3_aa: CASSQAPSAGSNEKLFF; j_call: TRBJ1-4; v_call: TRBV4-3; cdr3_length: 17; clone_size: .; d_call: .
cdr3_nt: TGTGCCAGCAGCCACCGGGACCATACGCAGTATTTT; cdr3_aa: CASSHRDHTQYF; j_call: TRBJ2-3; v_call: TRBV11-3; cdr3_length: 12; clone_size: .; d_call: .
cdr3_nt: TGTGCCAGCAGTCCGGGGACAGTGGGGACCCAGTACTTC; cdr3_aa: CASSPGTVGTQYF; j_call: TRBJ2-5; v_call: TRBV28; cdr3_length: 13; clone_size: .; d_call: TRBD1
cdr3_nt: TGTGCCAGCAGTTTTTTAGCCCGGAGGGACTCCTACGAGCAGTACTTC; cdr3_aa: CASSFLARRDSYEQYF; j_call: TRBJ2-7; v_call: TRBV27; cdr3_length: 16; clone_size: .; d_call: .
cdr3_nt: TGCGCTACCGGACTAGCGGCTTATGGCACCGGGGAGCTGTTTTTT; cdr3_aa: CATGLAAYGTGELFF; j_call: TRBJ2-2; v_call: TRBV10-2; cdr3_length: 15; clone_size: .; d_call: TRBD2
cdr3_nt: TGTGCCAGCAGCCAAGATCTCACGCGACAGGGGTATGGAAACACCATATATTTT; cdr3_aa: CASSQDLTRQGYGNTIYF; j_call: TRBJ1-3; v_call: TRBV16; cdr3_length: 18; clone_size: .; d_call: TRBD1
cdr3_nt: TGTGCCAGCAGCTTAGCCCCCGGGGGTAGCGGGAGCCCAGAGACCCAGTACTTC; cdr3_aa: CASSLAPGGSGSPETQYF; j_call: TRBJ2-5; v_call: TRBV7-8; cdr3_length: 18; clone_size: .; d_call: TRBD2
cdr3_nt: TGTGCCAGCAGCTCCCGGGAGGTTTTTGAAAAACTGTTTTTT; cdr3_aa: CASSSREVFEKLFF; j_call: TRBJ1-4; v_call: TRBV7-8; cdr3_length: 14; clone_size: medium-sized; d_call: .
cdr3_nt: TGCGCCAGCAGCTTGGCTCTAGCGGGATACAATGAGCAGTTCTTC; cdr3_aa: CASSLALAGYNEQFF; j_call: TRBJ2-1; v_call: TRBV5-1; cdr3_length: 15; clone_size: once; d_call: TRBD2
cdr3_nt: TGTGCCAGCAGCTTATTCGGGACAGGTGACAATGAGCAGTTCTTC; cdr3_aa: CASSLFGTGDNEQFF; j_call: TRBJ2-1; v_call: TRBV7-8; cdr3_length: 15; clone_size: .; d_call: TRBD1
cdr3_nt: TGTGCCATCAGTGAGTTGGCCGGGACAGGGTCCAACGAGCAGTACTTC; cdr3_aa: CAISELAGTGSNEQYF; j_call: TRBJ2-7; v_call: TRBV6-1; cdr3_length: 16; clone_size: once; d_call: TRBD1
cdr3_nt: TGTGCCAGCATGGGGACCGGGACCGGTAATGGCTACACCTTC; cdr3_aa: CASMGTGTGNGYTF; j_call: TRBJ1-2; v_call: TRBV6-5; cdr3_length: 14; clone_size: .; d_call: .
cdr3_nt: TGTGCCAGTAGTATAGGGGCCAGGGGCTACGAGCAGTACTTC; cdr3_aa: CASSIGARGYEQYF; j_call: TRBJ2-7; v_call: TRBV19; cdr3_length: 14; clone_size: medium-sized; d_call: .
cdr3_nt: TGTGCCAGCAGTAAACTGACTAGCGGGAGCCTAGATACGCAGTATTTT; cdr3_aa: CASSKLTSGSLDTQYF; j_call: TRBJ2-3; v_call: TRBV2; cdr3_length: 16; clone_size: .; d_call: TRBD2
cdr3_nt: TGTGCCAGCAGTGAACGTCAGGGAAACTATGGCTACACCTTC; cdr3_aa: CASSERQGNYGYTF; j_call: TRBJ1-2; v_call: TRBV6-1; cdr3_length: 14; clone_size: .; d_call: .
cdr3_nt: TGCAGCGTTACCCTAGCGGGATCCTACAATGAGCAGTTCTTC; cdr3_aa: CSVTLAGSYNEQFF; j_call: TRBJ2-1; v_call: TRBV29-1; cdr3_length: 14; clone_size: .; d_call: TRBD2
cdr3_nt: TGCGCCAGCAGGGAAGGGACAGGGGGAAACATTCAGTACTTC; cdr3_aa: CASREGTGGNIQYF; j_call: TRBJ2-4; v_call: TRBV5-1; cdr3_length: 14; clone_size: .; d_call: TRBD1
cdr3_nt: TGCAGCGTTGAGCTAGCGGGAGAACAAGAGACCCAGTACTTC; cdr3_aa: CSVELAGEQETQYF; j_call: TRBJ2-5; v_call: TRBV29-1; cdr3_length: 14; clone_size: once; d_call: TRBD2
cdr3_nt: TGTGCCAGCAGTTATGGCTTTACGGATACGCAGTATTTT; cdr3_aa: CASSYGFTDTQYF; j_call: TRBJ2-3; v_call: TRBV6-5; cdr3_length: 13; clone_size: .; d_call: .
cdr3_nt: TGTGCCAGCAGCTTGGTACCAGAGAACTCCTACGAGCAGTACTTC; cdr3_aa: CASSLVPENSYEQYF; j_call: TRBJ2-7; v_call: TRBV7-2; cdr3_length: 15; clone_size: .; d_call: .
cdr3_nt: TGCGGAGTTGGTTTGGGACCTCAAGAGACCCAGTACTTC; cdr3_aa: CGVGLGPQETQYF; j_call: TRBJ2-5; v_call: TRBV5-1; cdr3_length: 13; clone_size: .; d_call: .
cdr3_nt: TGTGCCAGCAGCTGGGACCTTTATGGCTACACCTTC; cdr3_aa: CASSWDLYGYTF; j_call: TRBJ1-2; v_call: TRBV7-2; cdr3_length: 12; clone_size: .; d_call: .
cdr3_nt: TGTGCCAGCAGCCGAGGACAGTCCTACGAGCAGTACTTC; cdr3_aa: CASSRGQSYEQYF; j_call: TRBJ2-7; v_call: TRBV9; cdr3_length: 13; clone_size: .; d_call: .
cdr3_nt: TGTGCCTGGAGTAACCGACAGTTTCCTTCCTACAATGAGCAGTTCTTC; cdr3_aa: CAWSNRQFPSYNEQFF; j_call: TRBJ2-1; v_call: TRBV30; cdr3_length: 16; clone_size: medium-sized; d_call: .
cdr3_nt: TGTGCCAGCAGCTTAGTTTGGGATGCGGCATTCAGATACGAGCAGTACTTC; cdr3_aa: CASSLVWDAAFRYEQYF; j_call: TRBJ2-7; v_call: TRBV7-8; cdr3_length: 17; clone_size: .; d_call: .
cdr3_nt: TGTGCCAGCAGCTTAGGCAGCAGTTCGACTGAAAAACTGTTTTTT; cdr3_aa: CASSLGSSSTEKLFF; j_call: TRBJ1-4; v_call: TRBV7-6; cdr3_length: 15; clone_size: few; d_call: .
cdr3_nt: TGTGCCAGCAGTTTATTAGGGGGAGCCCTTTACAATGAGCAGTTCTTC; cdr3_aa: CASSLLGGALYNEQFF; j_call: TRBJ2-1; v_call: TRBV27; cdr3_length: 16; clone_size: .; d_call: .
cdr3_nt: TGTGCCAGCAGTTATGGCTGGAGCACTGAAGCTTTCTTT; cdr3_aa: CASSYGWSTEAFF; j_call: TRBJ1-1; v_call: TRBV6-5; cdr3_length: 13; clone_size: .; d_call: .
cdr3_nt: TGTGCCAGCAGCGCCGGCTCTTCTAGCGCCGGGGAGCTGTTTTTT; cdr3_aa: CASSAGSSSAGELFF; j_call: TRBJ2-2; v_call: TRBV9; cdr3_length: 15; clone_size: .; d_call: .
cdr3_nt: TGTGCCAGCTCACCACAATCCGGGGAGTACACTGAAGCTTTCTTT; cdr3_aa: CASSPQSGEYTEAFF; j_call: TRBJ1-1; v_call: TRBV18; cdr3_length: 15; clone_size: .; d_call: .